These T cell receptor beta chains were read from a single sample in a study of blood T cells in healthy people across ages. TCRdb analysed the 5' RACE reads with MiXCR anew, one entry per CDR3 protein. The sample lists about 1.8 million distinct CDR3 sequences, about 50% occurring once. The specimen was blood. The origin of the receptors is a woman aged 40-49 years in good health. Both conserved end residues are part of each CDR3. Each record gives: V gene, CDR3 protein.

TRBV5-1 | CASSLDPAGGITDTQYF
TRBV28 | CASSRDREGTQYF
TRBV5-1 | CASSLVNGPAQETQYF
TRBV6-6 | CASSYPGQGDTQYF
TRBV28 | CASVIAGSNYGYTF
TRBV6-2/TRBV6-3 | CASSYRVGLLVTDTQYF
TRBV28 | CASSPELVLMYNEQFF
TRBV20-1 | CSARDIRSSYNEQFF
TRBV12-3/TRBV12-4 | CASRLTGGYTEAFF
TRBV27 | CASSYWLNTEAFF
TRBV27 | CASSFADVTVNEQFF
TRBV6-2/TRBV6-3 | CASSYGTAETQYF
TRBV7-2 | CASSLGAQRGETQYF
TRBV19 | CASSIQTSTDTQYF
TRBV3-1 | CASSPRGMVEKLFF
TRBV6-5 | CASSYGVYETQYF
TRBV2 | CASSVRASGLASTDTQYF
TRBV9 | CASSSRGTGHTDTQYF
TRBV9 | CASSPRSGAYEQYF
TRBV20-1 | CSARAEWNTGELFF
TRBV6-2/TRBV6-3 | CASSRDIYGQYF
TRBV28 | CASSSWTDEQYF
TRBV5-1 | CASTRPGTGAYEQYF
TRBV6-2/TRBV6-3 | CASQGDNSYEQYF
TRBV4-3 | CASSQGGAGNYEQYF
TRBV4-3 | CASSQGAPGGNQPQHF
TRBV29-1 | CSVLGQGNEQYF
TRBV20-1 | CSARDRDFRVVGQETQYF
TRBV15 | CATSRDHEAGYNEQFF
TRBV20-1 | CSARGTASKNIQYF
TRBV29-1 | CSVVKGAQRTQYF
TRBV3-1 | CASSQEGTSGGASNEQFF
TRBV5-1 | CASSLGSQGKETQYF
TRBV20-1 | CSARDSTNYGYTF
TRBV2 | CASSGLAGDIQYF
TRBV29-1 | CSVTGPSSGANVLTF
TRBV6-2/TRBV6-3 | CASRRIIGGKEETQYF
TRBV3-1 | CASTPSVAGDQETQYF
TRBV6-6 | CASSLRGASSGANVLTF
TRBV20-1 | CSARSSTEDTQYF
TRBV13 | CASSSRIATGDSNQPQHF
TRBV5-6 | CASSLLEGRTGANVLTF
TRBV20-1 | CSASGRNYGYTF
TRBV4-1 | CASSAGFDYEQYF
TRBV6-5 | CASRIQGTINEQFF
TRBV6-2/TRBV6-3 | CASSYRRRVTDTQYF
TRBV7-9 | CASSPIPGTVYNEQFF
TRBV7-2 | CASSYPARGSSGANVLTF
TRBV20-1 | CSASGLAGSVYEQYF
TRBV25-1 | CASSHRGKIHEQYF
TRBV7-2 | CASFTGTPYTQYF
TRBV5-1 | CASSLFQGRNEKLFF
TRBV7-2 | CASRRGQGAPIGQETQYF